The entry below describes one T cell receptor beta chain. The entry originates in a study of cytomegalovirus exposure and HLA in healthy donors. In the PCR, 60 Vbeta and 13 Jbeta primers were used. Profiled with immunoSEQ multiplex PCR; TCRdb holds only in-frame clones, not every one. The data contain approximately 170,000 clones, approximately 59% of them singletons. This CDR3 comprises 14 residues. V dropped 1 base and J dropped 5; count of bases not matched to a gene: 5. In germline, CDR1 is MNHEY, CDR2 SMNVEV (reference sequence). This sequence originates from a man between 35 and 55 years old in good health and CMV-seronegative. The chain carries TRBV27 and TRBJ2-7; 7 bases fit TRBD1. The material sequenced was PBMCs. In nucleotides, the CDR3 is TGTGCCAGCAGTTTATTACGGGACAGAGACGAGCAGTACTTC. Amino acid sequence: CASSLLRDRDEQYF.